What follows is one TCR beta chain and its context. Its antigen is not known. These data are taken from a study of cytomegalovirus exposure and HLA in healthy donors. Study details: An earlier analysis identified 117 million unique TCR beta sequences in 150 million to 200 million T cells.

This CDR3 is 16 amino acids long. CDR1 and CDR2 from the germline V gene are SGDLS and YYNGEE. V lost 0 bases to trimming and J lost 3 bases; unmatched junction nucleotides: 8. A multiplex PCR was run with 60 Vbeta primers and 13 Jbeta primers. The repertoire was sequenced with immunoSEQ multiplex PCR; TCRdb's copy has only in-frame clones and lacks some. Of about 180,000 clones in the sample, roughly 79% were seen once. Regarding the study as a whole: A few chains linked to CMV were shown in vitro to be specific for CMV antigens. In an earlier analysis, in about 530 donors, most V segments appeared productive either ~90% or ~30% of the time. Later analysis suggested most CMV-associated TCR beta chains were HLA-restricted.

The material sequenced was PBMCs. This receptor was taken from a young woman in good health and CMV-seropositive. The chain carries TRBV9 and TRBJ2-5, with TRBD1 matching over 7 bases. The CDR3 sequence: CASSVALIGTEETQYF. The CDR3 coding sequence is TGTGCCAGCAGCGTAGCTCTGATTGGGACAGAAGAGACCCAGTACTTC.